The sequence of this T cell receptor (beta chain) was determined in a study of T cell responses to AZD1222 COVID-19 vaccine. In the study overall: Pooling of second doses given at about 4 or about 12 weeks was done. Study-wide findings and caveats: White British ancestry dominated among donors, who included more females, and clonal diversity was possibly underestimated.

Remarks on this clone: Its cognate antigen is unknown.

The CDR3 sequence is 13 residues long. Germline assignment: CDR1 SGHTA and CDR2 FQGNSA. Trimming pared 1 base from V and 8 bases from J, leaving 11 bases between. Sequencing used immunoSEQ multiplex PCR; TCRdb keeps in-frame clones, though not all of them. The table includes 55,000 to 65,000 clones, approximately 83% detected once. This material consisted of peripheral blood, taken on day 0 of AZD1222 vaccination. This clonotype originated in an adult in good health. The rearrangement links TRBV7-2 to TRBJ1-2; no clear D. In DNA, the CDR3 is TGTGCCAGCAGCTTAGGACCCGGGGAGGGCTACACCTTC. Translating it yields CASSLGPGEGYTF.